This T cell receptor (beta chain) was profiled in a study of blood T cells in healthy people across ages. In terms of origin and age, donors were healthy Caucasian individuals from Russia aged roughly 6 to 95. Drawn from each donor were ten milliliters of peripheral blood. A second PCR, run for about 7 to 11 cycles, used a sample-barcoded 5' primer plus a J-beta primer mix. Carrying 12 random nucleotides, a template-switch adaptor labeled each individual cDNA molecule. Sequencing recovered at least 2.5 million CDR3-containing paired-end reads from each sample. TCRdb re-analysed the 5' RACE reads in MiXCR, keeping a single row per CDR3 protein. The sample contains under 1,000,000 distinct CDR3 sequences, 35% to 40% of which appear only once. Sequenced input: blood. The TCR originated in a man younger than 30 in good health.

In nucleotides, the CDR3 is TGTGCCAGCAGTCCTCCGGGCGGGGGGATTAACAATGAGCAGTTCTTC. Residues: CASSPPGGGINNEQFF. This chain connects TRBV28 to TRBJ2-1, with 8 bases that match TRBD2. J lost 5 bases, V lost 5 bases, and 11 bases had no gene match. CDR1 MDHEN and CDR2 SYDVKM come from the germline V gene. The CDR3 spans 16 residues. The full variable domain, with the rest looked up from reference TRBV28 and TRBJ2-1, is DVKVTQSSRYLVKRTGEKVFLECVQDMDHENMFWYRQDPGLGLRLIYFSYDVKMKEKGDIPEGYSVSREKKERFSLILESASTNQTSMYLCASSPPGGGINNEQFFGPGTRLTVL.